Each of the 3 T cell receptor beta chains below was sequenced from the same sample in a study of blood T cell repertoires in COVID-19. Produced via immunoSEQ multiplex PCR; TCRdb's table is partial and in-frame only. This table has about 29,000 clones, around 80% appearing once. The sample taken for sequencing was peripheral blood. Receptors were obtained from a woman in her seventies with acute or convalescent COVID-19.

The J gene is TRBJ2-3, the V gene TRBV10-3, with 11 positions matching TRBD1. The germline gives CDR1 ENHRY, CDR2 SYGVKD. The CDR3 has 18 residues. Germline trimming cut 6 bases from V and 5 bases from J; bases unmatched to any gene: 16. The CDR3 sequence: CAISDSQGGQGALDTQYF. As DNA, the CDR3 is TGTGCCATCAGCGACTCCCAGGGCGGACAGGGGGCTTTAGATACGCAGTATTTT.

The chain is built from TRBV7-6 and TRBJ2-1; D unresolved. The germline CDR1 and CDR2 sequences are SGHVS and FNYEAQ. The CDR3 consists of 13 residues. The ends were cut back, 1 base at V and 3 bases at J, with 4 bases in the middle. The CDR3 bases are TGTGCCAGCAGCTTAGGGAGCTACAATGAGCAGTTCTTC. This sequence encodes CASSLGSYNEQFF.

This chain uses TRBV4-3 with TRBJ2-5, with 9 bases aligning to TRBD1. Germline lookup yields CDR1 LGHNA and CDR2 YSLEER. This CDR3 spans 15 amino acids. V shed 3 bases and J 2 bases; nucleotides not matched to a gene: 4. The CDR3 DNA is TGCGCCAGCAGCCAGGACAGGGGTGTACAAGAGACCCAGTACTTC. The encoded protein is CASSQDRGVQETQYF.